This T cell receptor beta chain emerged from a study of CD8+ T cells in alopecia areata. Study-wide background: The tofacitinib course ran for 6 to 18 months and was followed by 6 months off drug.

This clone was counted a few times. The antigen remains undetermined. Punch biopsies of lesional scalp, plus peripheral blood, were taken from alopecia areata patients. PBMCs served as the source from which CD4+ and CD8+ T cells were sorted. Extracted from the samples, RNA was reverse transcribed into cDNA to serve as the sequencing template. The table came from immunoSEQ multiplex PCR; TCRdb's copy has only in-frame clones and leaves some out. The table lists 140,000 to 150,000 clones, over 70% of them singletons, with about 15% in the top ten. The V and J ends lost 5 bases and 2 bases, in that order; junction bases with no gene match: 22. CDR1 is SGHRS, CDR2 YFSETQ, per germline. The CDR3 consists of 20 residues. Study-level results: Scalp samples also yield sequences of resident alphabeta T cells from normal skin.

Here the sequenced sample was CD8+ T cells sorted from blood, taken at week 0. The receptor was isolated from a human donor with alopecia areata. The chain uses TRBV5-1 and TRBJ2-1; 7 bases align to TRBD1. CDR3 region: CASRPLLGQNCCYPYNEQFF. For the CDR3, the DNA is TGCGCCAGCAGGCCACTTTTGGGACAGAACTGCTGCTACCCCTACAATGAGCAGTTCTTC.